This T cell receptor beta chain was retrieved from a study of neoadjuvant anti-PD-1 for oral cavity cancer. Study-wide background: Patients without progression got a fourth dose around day 43.

The CDR3 spans 15 residues. CDR1 is LNHNV and CDR2 is YYDKDF in the germline V gene (reference sequence). Between the trimmed V and J ends, which lost 0 bases and 4 bases, there was a span of 12 bases. The method was immunoSEQ multiplex PCR; TCRdb's version includes in-frame clones alone and lacks a portion of them. The sample lists tens of thousands of clones, 83% seen once, with less than 4% in the top ten. V is TRBV15 and J is TRBJ1-2; D remains unclear. The input for sequencing was PBMCs, taken before nivolumab (anti-PD-1) treatment. The receptor comes from a person aged 35 to 85 with oral cavity squamous cell carcinoma. The CDR3 is CATSRDKPSLYGYTF. The CDR3 coding sequence is TGTGCCACCAGCAGAGATAAGCCCTCTCTCTATGGCTACACCTTC. The whole variable domain, remainder taken from reference TRBV15 and TRBJ1-2, is DAMVIQNPRYQVTQFGKPVTLSCSQTLNHNVMYWYQQKSSQAPKLLFHYYDKDFNNEADTPDNFQSRRPNTSFCFLDIRSPGLGDTAMYLCATSRDKPSLYGYTFGSGTRLTVV.